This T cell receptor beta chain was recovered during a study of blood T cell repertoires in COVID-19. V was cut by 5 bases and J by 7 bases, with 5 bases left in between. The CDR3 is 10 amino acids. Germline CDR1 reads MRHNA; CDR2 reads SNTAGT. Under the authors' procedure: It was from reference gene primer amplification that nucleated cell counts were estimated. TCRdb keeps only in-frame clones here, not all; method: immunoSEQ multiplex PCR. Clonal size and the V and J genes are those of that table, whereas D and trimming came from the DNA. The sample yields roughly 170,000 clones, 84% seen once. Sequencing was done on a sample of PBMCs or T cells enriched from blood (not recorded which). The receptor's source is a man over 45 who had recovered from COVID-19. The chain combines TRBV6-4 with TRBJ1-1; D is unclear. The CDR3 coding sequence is TGTGCCAGCAGTCCCCTTGAAGCTTTCTTT. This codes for CASSPLEAFF.